Each of the 21 T cell receptor beta chains below was sequenced from the same sample in a study of blood T cells in healthy people across ages. Together with a sample-barcoded 5' primer, a J-beta primer mix was included in a second PCR lasting roughly 6 to 12 cycles. TCRdb re-derived calls from the 5' RACE reads in MiXCR, one entry per CDR3 protein. The profile shows approximately 800,000 distinct CDR3 sequences, 20% to 30% of them singletons. This sample also appeared in a second study, on T cells of mothers and their children.

Sequenced material: blood. The source is a boy aged 5-17 years in good health.

This clonotype was seen a few times. This rearrangement joins TRBV12-3 or TRBV12-4 to TRBJ2-7, with 10 bases lining up with TRBD2. V was pared by 6 bases and J by 2 bases, with 7 bases of the junction left unmatched. The CDR3 is made up of 15 amino acids. CDR3 bases: TGTGCCAGCAGGGTAGGACTAGCGGCTGCCTACGAGCAGTACTTC. This codes for CASRVGLAAAYEQYF.

This clonotype was seen a handful of times. The rearrangement links TRBV5-1 to TRBJ2-5, with D hard to call. Trimming cost V 4 bases and J 2 bases, with 12 bases left between them. The CDR3 sequence is 14 residues long. Germline V gives CDR1 SGHRS, CDR2 YFSETQ. DNA for the CDR3: TGCGCCAGCAGCGCCAGGTCGACGCAAGAGACCCAGTACTTC. It encodes CASSARSTQETQYF.

This chain connects TRBV6-2 or TRBV6-3 to TRBJ1-1; no clear D. The CDR3 is 15 residues long. Trimming removed 0 bases at V and 0 bases at J, with 8 bases between. Germline values: CDR1 MNHEY, CDR2 SVGEGT. CDR3 loop: CASSYSGVVNTEAFF. CDR3 in DNA: TGTGCCAGCAGTTACTCTGGGGTTGTGAACACTGAAGCTTTCTTT.

This chain uses TRBV27 with TRBJ2-7, with 8 bases matching TRBD2. V trimming: 9 bases; J trimming: 4 bases; junction bases outside the gene matches: 8. This CDR3 has 13 amino acids. Looked up from germline, CDR1 is MNHEY and CDR2 is SMNVEV (reference sequence). The CDR3 here is CASAKRESYEQYF. The CDR3 DNA reads as TGTGCCAGTGCTAAGCGGGAGTCGTACGAGCAGTACTTC.

This clonotype turned up a few times. The rearrangement links TRBV5-1 to TRBJ1-5; 7 bases match TRBD1. CDR3 length: 14 amino acids. The V and J ends lost 4 bases and 4 bases, in that order; junction bases with no gene match: 5. Germline CDR1 is SGHRS and CDR2 is YFSETQ. In nucleotides, the CDR3 is TGCGCCAGCAGCCCCGGGACAGAAAATCAGCCCCAGCATTTT. Amino acid sequence: CASSPGTENQPQHF.

This clonotype was picked up a small number of times. This chain joins TRBV7-6 and TRBJ2-3; 12 bases map to TRBD2. After removal of 5 bases from V and 2 bases from J, the junction contained 5 bases not matched to a gene. CDR3 length: 16 residues. CDR1 is SGHVS and CDR2 is FNYEAQ in the germline V gene. As DNA, the CDR3 is TGTGCCAGCAGCGACACTAGCGGGGGGCTCACAGATACGCAGTATTTT. This encodes CASSDTSGGLTDTQYF.

This sequence joins TRBV7-6 and TRBJ2-5, with 10 nucleotides matching TRBD2. The CDR3 is made up of 15 amino acids. After removal of 3 bases from V and 1 base from J, the junction contained 2 bases not matched to a gene. Germline V gene sequence: CDR1 SGHVS, CDR2 FNYEAQ. CDR3 bases: TGTGCCAGCAGCTTCACTAGCGGGGCCCAAGAGACCCAGTACTTC. This sequence encodes CASSFTSGAQETQYF.

This chain links TRBV4-1 with TRBJ2-3; weak D call: TRBD2 (6 bases). Trimming took off 6 bases at V and 0 bases at J, with 16 bases between the two ends. The CDR3 extends over 16 amino acids. From germline, CDR1 is MGHRA and CDR2 YSYEKL. The CDR3 loop reads CASRLLAVYSTDTQYF. CDR3 sequence (DNA): TGCGCCAGCAGACTCTTAGCGGTATATAGCACAGATACGCAGTATTTT.

A word on this clonotype: The CDR3 does not close with the conserved phenylalanine or tryptophan, likely indicating a read error. The chain carries TRBV3-1 and TRBJ1-5, with a tentative D call TRBD1 (6 bases). There are 14 residues in the CDR3. Germline lookup yields CDR1 LGHDT and CDR2 YNNKEL (reference sequence). Trimming cost V 5 bases and J 7 bases, with 15 bases left between them. The CDR3 bases are TGTGCCAGCAGCTCTGGATCCACAGGGCAGCCCCAGCATTCT. It specifies CASSSGSTGQPQHS.

CDR3 coding DNA: TGTGCCAGCAGTTACTCCAGACAGAATTACGGCAATGAGCAGTTCTTC. Its translation is CASSYSRQNYGNEQFF. This chain uses TRBV6-6 with TRBJ2-7; the D gene is possibly TRBD1 (5 bases). TRBJ2-1 matches the DNA end more closely, so the J call is doubtful. The CDR3 is 16 amino acids. The germline V gene has CDR1 MNHNY and CDR2 SVGAGI (reference sequence).

This sequence joins TRBV3-1 and TRBJ2-5; D is unclear. CDR1 is LGHDT and CDR2 is YNNKEL in the germline V gene (reference sequence). The CDR3 consists of 13 residues. V was pared by 1 base and J by 5 bases, with 8 bases between. The CDR3: CASSQVERETQYF. CDR3 nucleotide sequence: TGTGCCAGCAGCCAAGTAGAGCGTGAGACCCAGTACTTC.

This clonotype was seen a few times. This rearrangement joins TRBV5-1 to TRBJ2-5; 10 bases fit TRBD1. With 4 bases clipped from V and 2 bases from J, the junction kept 8 bases outside the gene matches. The CDR3 is made up of 16 amino acids. In germline, CDR1 is SGHRS, CDR2 YFSETQ. The CDR3 region has the DNA TGCGCCAGCAGCACCGGGACAGGGGATGGGCAAGAGACCCAGTACTTC. Amino acid sequence: CASSTGTGDGQETQYF.

This clonotype was detected only a few times. The V call is TRBV5-1, the J call TRBJ2-1; unclear D gene. V dropped 4 bases and J dropped 0 bases, with 14 bases sitting between them. There are 16 residues in the CDR3. In germline, CDR1 is SGHRS, CDR2 YFSETQ. The DNA for the CDR3 is TGCGCCAGCAGCGAGACGGAAGCGAGCTCCTACAATGAGCAGTTCTTC. This encodes CASSETEASSYNEQFF.

This clonotype was seen more than once but under ten times. V usage is TRBV6-5 and J usage is TRBJ2-5; D is undetermined. The J call may not be correct, given that the DNA end is closer to TRBJ2-7. The CDR3 has 14 residues. Per the germline V gene, CDR1 is MNHEY and CDR2 is SVGAGI. CDR3 region: CASSYSGPFYEQYF. DNA for the CDR3: TGTGCCAGCAGTTACTCCGGACCCTTCTACGAGCAGTACTTC.

This chain links TRBV20-1 with TRBJ2-7; D uncertain. Near its end, the DNA agrees better with TRBJ2-1, so the J call may be wrong. CDR1 is DFQATT and CDR2 is SNEGSKA in the germline V gene (reference sequence). The CDR3 length is 13 residues. Here the CDR3 DNA reads TGCAGTGCTAGTCGCGTGACCCTCAATGAGCAGTTCTTC. It translates to CSASRVTLNEQFF.

This chain uses TRBV20-1 with TRBJ2-3, with a possible D match to TRBD1 (5 bases). The CDR3 spans 14 residues. CDR1 is DFQATT, CDR2 SNEGSKA, per germline (reference sequence). Trimming removed 1 base from V and 0 bases from J, with 8 bases in between. The CDR3 loop is CSARADTSTDTQYF. CDR3 coding DNA: TGCAGTGCTAGAGCGGACACAAGCACAGATACGCAGTATTTT.

This chain connects TRBV7-9 to TRBJ2-5; maybe TRBD1 (6 bases). The better agreement between TRBJ2-7 and the DNA end casts doubt on the J call. The CDR3 covers 17 residues. The germline gives CDR1 SEHNR, CDR2 FQNEAQ (reference sequence). DNA of the CDR3: TGTGCCAGCAGCCCCCGACAGGATTCCCATTCCGCCTACGAGCAGTACTTC. Translating gives CASSPRQDSHSAYEQYF.

The chain couples TRBV7-3 to TRBJ2-1; the D is unclear. Trimming took off 3 bases at V and 3 bases at J, with 12 bases between the two ends. The germline V gene has CDR1 SGHTA and CDR2 FQGTGA. This CDR3 has 15 amino acids. CDR3 DNA sequence: TGTGCCAGCAGCTTTTTGGCCTCTCACTACAATGAGCAGTTCTTC. Residues: CASSFLASHYNEQFF.

In this sample, this clonotype turned up many times. The chain recombines TRBV7-3 with TRBJ2-1, with 13 bases fitting TRBD2. The germline V gene has CDR1 SGHTA and CDR2 FQGTGA. This CDR3 spans 15 amino acids. V lost 5 bases and J lost 5; bases outside the gene matches: 3. Here the CDR3 DNA reads TGTGCCAGCAGCCGGGGACTAGCGGGGAACAATGAGCAGTTCTTC. The encoded protein is CASSRGLAGNNEQFF. Combining the CDR3 with reference TRBV7-3 and TRBJ2-1 gives the whole variable domain GAGVSQTPSNKVTEKGKYVELRCDPISGHTALYWYRQSLGQGPEFLIYFQGTGAADDSGLPNDRFFAVRPEGSVSTLKIQRTERGDSAVYLCASSRGLAGNNEQFFGPGTRLTVL.

This clonotype was seen more than once but under ten times. The chain combines TRBV6-1 with TRBJ2-5; tentative D call: TRBD2 (6 bases). CDR3 length: 14 amino acids. Germline V lookup: CDR1 MNHNS, CDR2 SASEGT. With 2 bases removed from V and 1 base from J, the gap between germline ends came to 8 bases. Here the CDR3 reads CASSENSGQETQYF. CDR3 nucleotides: TGTGCCAGCAGTGAAAATAGCGGCCAAGAGACCCAGTACTTC.

The V and J genes are TRBV20-1 and TRBJ2-3, with 9 bases lining up with TRBD1. J was trimmed by 5 bases and V by 7 bases; bases with no gene match: 7. This CDR3 has 13 residues. CDR1 is DFQATT and CDR2 is SNEGSKA in the germline V gene (reference sequence). CDR3 in DNA: TGCAGTGATACGGGACAGGGAAGAGATACGCAGTATTTT. It translates to CSDTGQGRDTQYF.